A selection of T cell receptor beta chains follows, all from one sample in a study of beta chain features in type 1 diabetes. Profiling relied on immunoSEQ multiplex PCR, and the TCRdb table lists in-frame clones only, not all of them. The sample shows a few hundred thousand clones, roughly 16% of them seen only once. Sequencing was carried out using naive CD4+ T cells from blood. The receptors stem from a young woman in good health. Each CDR3 is given with its conserved first and last residue.

TRBV7-9 | CASSFQRGLGTEAFF
TRBV11-3 | CASSLGQAPYEQYF
TRBV28 | CASSQQGRKTQYF
TRBV30 | CAWSVPGNGYTF
TRBV28 | CATHPPGSGANVLTF
TRBV15 | CATSRGQTGELFF
TRBV6-5 | CASRPTGGSSGELFF
TRBV6-6 | CASRAGTGNNEQFF
TRBV7-6 | CASSSSRGTYNEQFF
TRBV7-6 | CASSSYDSTAYEQYF
TRBV7-2 | CASSLRLAFTDTQYF
TRBV6-5 | CASSWGRSTDTQYF
TRBV15 | CATSRGTGTVAGYGYTF
TRBV4-3 | CASSLVAGVRYEQYF
TRBV27 | CASSFFAAASNQPQHF
TRBV15 | CATSRNRGSGEAFF
TRBV7-9 | CASSLVDSTGRNEQFF
TRBV28 | CASTYRDSNQPQHF
TRBV4-1 | CASSQPTSGRGEQFF
TRBV25-1 | CASSSYVRGDTQYF
TRBV4-2 | CASSQAVTSGSGGGELFF
TRBV29-1 | CSVDRTGTGANVLTF
TRBV30 | CACYGQPFNYGYTF
TRBV6-6 | CASRPSGSRDEQFF
TRBV29-1 | CSVYIAGGPGTGELFF
TRBV28 | CASSPGHLETQYF
TRBV30 | CAWSVGGGTSYNEQFF
TRBV6-4 | CASSARDGDTQYF
TRBV5-1 | CASSKPGQAADTQYF
TRBV7-9 | CASSFITGELFF
TRBV30 | CAWSEPGVPGTEAFF
TRBV18 | CASSPLTSGSGETQYF
TRBV7-2 | CASKGQSQETQYF
TRBV27 | CASSLVVDQPQHF
TRBV9 | CASSPWDRSYEQYF
TRBV28 | CASSFGGEQFF